Listed here are 28 T cell receptor beta chains from one sample, sequenced in a study of identical twins. Via MiXCR, TCRdb re-called the 5' RACE reads, giving one row per CDR3 protein. The sample consists of hundreds of thousands of distinct CDR3 sequences, less than 7% of them appearing once. What was sequenced was naive T cells sorted from blood. These receptors were taken from a man younger than 35 in good health.

V is TRBV7-6 and J is TRBJ2-1; possibly TRBD2 for D (6 bases). Trimming pared 2 bases from V and 2 bases from J, leaving 22 bases between. Germline V gives CDR1 SGHVS, CDR2 FNYEAQ. CDR3 length: 19 residues. CDR3 coding DNA: TGTGCCAGCAGCTTATATCAAAACGGCCGGGAGAGACCCTACAATGAGCAGTTCTTC. Its translation is CASSLYQNGRERPYNEQFF.

This clonotype has ten or more counts. The chain employs TRBV20-1 and TRBJ1-2; D ambiguous. This CDR3 is 12 amino acids long. V gave up 3 bases and J gave up 2 bases, with 7 bases separating them. Germline V gene sequence: CDR1 DFQATT, CDR2 SNEGSKA (reference sequence). Here the CDR3 reads CSASVGNYGYTF. For the CDR3, the DNA is TGCAGTGCTAGCGTGGGGAACTATGGCTACACCTTC.

This clonotype was picked up many times. This CDR3 reads CASSYLGGRTDTQYF. DNA of the CDR3: TGTGCCAGCAGTTACTTGGGGGGGAGGACAGATACGCAGTATTTT. This rearrangement joins TRBV6-5 to TRBJ2-3; 7 nucleotides align to TRBD2. Germline values: CDR1 MNHEY, CDR2 SVGAGI. The CDR3 spans 15 residues. The junction had 4 bases not matched to a gene; V was cut back by 1 base and J by 3 bases.

This clonotype was found many times. The V and J genes are TRBV21-1 and TRBJ2-7; no check of the table's D call, TRBD1, against the DNA was made. TRBV21-1 is listed as a pseudogene. This CDR3 is 14 amino acids long. As DNA, the CDR3 is TGTGCCAGCAGCAAAAGGTCCCACAGGGATGAGCAGTACGTC. It specifies CASSKRSHRDEQYV.

This clonotype showed up many times. V is TRBV6-1 and J is TRBJ1-6; D is ambiguous. The length of the CDR3 is 15 residues. The germline gives CDR1 MNHNS, CDR2 SASEGT. V lost 3 bases, J lost 4 bases, and 10 bases lay in between. This CDR3 reads CASSDRSKYNSPLHF. The CDR3 coding sequence is TGTGCCAGCAGTGACCGGAGCAAATATAATTCACCCCTCCACTTT.

There are many counts of this clonotype. The chain carries TRBV5-1 and TRBJ2-3; 10 nucleotides agree with TRBD2. After removal of 3 bases from V and 2 bases from J, the junction contained 9 bases not matched to a gene. The CDR3 contains 17 residues. Germline-derived CDR1 and CDR2 are SGHRS and YFSETQ. The CDR3 protein is CASSSPHGLADTDTQYF. CDR3 nucleotides: TGCGCCAGCAGCTCTCCTCACGGACTAGCGGACACAGATACGCAGTATTTT.

This clonotype was seen ten or more times. J is TRBJ1-2 and V is TRBV6-4, with a tentative D call TRBD1 (6 bases). Germline V gene lookup returns CDR1 MRHNA and CDR2 SNTAGT. Between the trimmed V and J ends, which lost 10 bases and 8 bases, there was a span of 23 bases. This CDR3 contains 14 residues. The CDR3 sequence: CATQAPRGHEGYTF. In DNA, the CDR3 is TGTGCCACCCAGGCCCCTCGGGGGCATGAAGGCTACACCTTC.

This clonotype was picked up many times. The rearrangement joins TRBV6-1 to TRBJ2-5; TRBD1 is a possible D gene (5 bases). Germline V gene lookup returns CDR1 MNHNS and CDR2 SASEGT. The CDR3 loop spans 14 amino acids. Trimming took 5 bases from V and 0 from J, leaving 10 bases between them. The CDR3 here is CASSTTVYQETQYF. The CDR3 region has the DNA TGTGCCAGCAGTACGACAGTGTACCAAGAGACCCAGTACTTC.

This rearrangement joins TRBV7-2 to TRBJ2-7; 11 nucleotides align to TRBD1. V shed 8 bases and J 2 bases; nucleotides not matched to a gene: 11. Germline CDR1 reads SGHTA; CDR2 reads FQGNSA. The CDR3 runs 16 residues. The CDR3 is CASGGGTGGLPYEQYF. The CDR3 nucleotides read TGTGCCAGCGGAGGGGGGACAGGGGGACTTCCCTACGAGCAGTACTTC.

This rearrangement joins TRBV10-3 to TRBJ2-7, with 14 bases fitting TRBD2. V lost 4 bases, J lost 1 base, and 6 bases stayed unmatched. The germline V gene encodes CDR1 ENHRY and CDR2 SYGVKD. The CDR3 covers 17 residues. The CDR3 bases are TGTGCCATCAGTGGGGGGACTAGCGGGAGTAGGTCCTACGAGCAGTACGTC. This translates into CAISGGTSGSRSYEQYV.

There are a few counts of this clonotype. The rearrangement joins TRBV12-3 or TRBV12-4 to TRBJ1-5; 10 nucleotides align to TRBD1. The length of the CDR3 is 19 residues. V trimming: 6 bases; J trimming: 4 bases; junction bases outside the gene matches: 18. As DNA, the CDR3 is TGTGCCAGCAGCCTCGGAAAATGGTCGGACAGGGGGTGGAATCAGCCCCAGCATTTT. It codes for CASSLGKWSDRGWNQPQHF.

This clonotype was observed a few times. The chain carries TRBV5-1 and TRBJ2-5, with TRBD2 matching over 15 bases. Germline V gene data show CDR1 as SGHRS and CDR2 as YFSETQ. There are 17 residues in the CDR3. With V trimmed by 3 bases and J by 5 bases, 8 bases remained unmatched. The CDR3 DNA is TGCGCCAGCAGCTATCCGGGACTAGCGGGAGGACGTGAGACCCAGTACTTC. It is translated as CASSYPGLAGGRETQYF.

This clonotype was seen a few times. Here the CDR3 reads CASSLGGGVTEAFF. The CDR3 nucleotides are TGCGCCAGCAGCCTGGGGGGGGGTGTCACTGAAGCTTTCTTT. The rearrangement joins TRBV5-1 to TRBJ1-1, with a possible D match to TRBD1 (5 bases). Per the germline V gene, CDR1 is SGHRS and CDR2 is YFSETQ. Trimming removed 4 bases from V and 4 bases from J, with 14 bases in between. The CDR3 length is 14 residues.

This clonotype was recorded at least ten times. J is TRBJ2-7 and V is TRBV6-5, with 8 bases lining up with TRBD1. V shed 5 bases and J 5 bases; nucleotides not matched to a gene: 2. The CDR3 length is 12 residues. Germline V gene data show CDR1 as MNHEY and CDR2 as SVGAGI. CDR3 coding DNA: TGTGCCAGCAGTGACAGGGGCCACGAGCAGTACTTC. It is translated as CASSDRGHEQYF.

This clonotype appeared many times. The CDR3 spells CSARVLGGAHGYTF. CDR3 DNA: TGCAGTGCTAGGGTCCTGGGGGGGGCGCATGGCTACACCTTC. The chain links TRBV20-1 to TRBJ1-2, with D maybe TRBD1 (6 bases). CDR3 length equals 14 residues. V lost 3 bases and J 6 bases, leaving 17 bases between the germline ends. CDR1 and CDR2 (germline): DFQATT, SNEGSKA (reference sequence).

The V call is TRBV6-5, the J call TRBJ1-4; D call uncertain. Germline V gene data show CDR1 as MNHEY and CDR2 as SVGAGI. Trimming shortened V by 0 bases and J by 3 bases, and 11 bases separated the two germline ends. The CDR3 has 16 residues. CDR3 amino acids: CASSYSTAPPNEKLFF. CDR3 DNA sequence: TGTGCCAGCAGTTACTCGACCGCTCCACCTAATGAAAAACTGTTTTTT.

The rearrangement uses TRBV12-5 and TRBJ1-5, with TRBD1 matching over 7 bases. Germline CDR1 LGHNT, CDR2 FRNRAP. The CDR3 spans 15 residues. After removal of 4 bases from V and 0 bases from J, the junction contained 3 bases not matched to a gene. CDR3 loop: CASGSGQDSNQPQHF. CDR3 sequence (DNA): TGTGCTAGTGGTTCCGGACAGGATAGCAATCAGCCCCAGCATTTT.

In its sample, this clonotype was seen many times. This chain uses TRBV5-6 with TRBJ2-7; possibly TRBD1 or TRBD2 for D (5 bases each). V shed 4 bases and J shed 6 bases, with 11 bases lying between them. Germline loops: CDR1 SGHDT, CDR2 YYEEEE. The CDR3 runs to 12 residues. CDR3 protein: CASSPGTSEQYV. The CDR3 DNA sequence: TGTGCCAGCAGCCCCGGGACCTCCGAGCAGTACGTC.

This clonotype came up many times. The chain is built from TRBV27 and TRBJ2-1; the D call may be TRBD1 or TRBD2 (7 bases each). Germline CDR1 and CDR2: MNHEY and SMNVEV (reference sequence). CDR3 length: 17 amino acids. V lost 6 bases and J lost 0, with 18 bases in between. As DNA, the CDR3 is TGTGCCAGCAGCACAATACAGGGGAGGGGCTCCTACAATGAGCAGTTCTTC. Encoded protein: CASSTIQGRGSYNEQFF.

The V and J genes are TRBV29-1 and TRBJ2-1, with 15 positions matching TRBD2. The V and J ends lost 7 bases and 8 bases, in that order; junction bases with no gene match: 6. From germline, CDR1 is SQVTM and CDR2 ANQGSEA. The CDR3 is 14 amino acids. The CDR3 DNA reads as TGCAGCGGGACTAGCGGGAGGGCCTCGGATGAGCAGTTCTTC. It specifies CSGTSGRASDEQFF.

This clonotype was seen a handful of times. The CDR3 region is CASQGRATDTQYF. The CDR3 DNA is TGTGCCAGCCAAGGCAGGGCAACAGATACGCAGTATTTT. The chain has TRBV12-3 or TRBV12-4 and TRBJ2-3; D is perhaps TRBD1 (5 bases). CDR3 size: 13 residues. The germline V and J ends were trimmed by 8 bases and 3 bases, with 12 bases remaining between them.

The chain couples TRBV20-1 to TRBJ2-5; D may be TRBD1 (5 bases). Germline CDR1 reads DFQATT; CDR2 reads SNEGSKA (reference sequence). This CDR3 region has 14 residues. V was shortened by 6 bases and J by 4 bases, with 18 bases between the two germline ends. The chain's CDR3 is CSAPFRRRGETQYF. The CDR3 DNA sequence: TGCAGTGCACCGTTCAGGAGAAGGGGAGAGACCCAGTACTTC.

This clonotype came up a few times. The chain is built from TRBV7-9 and TRBJ2-5; D gene unclear. Per germline, CDR1 SEHNR and CDR2 FQNEAQ (reference sequence). The CDR3 is 12 residues long. Between the trimmed V and J ends, which lost 6 bases and 5 bases, there was a span of 10 bases. The CDR3 bases are TGTGCCAGCAGTTTTGGGATGGAGACCCAGTACTTC. Protein product: CASSFGMETQYF.

The gene calls are TRBV29-1 and TRBJ2-7; D is unresolved. Per the germline V gene, CDR1 is SQVTM and CDR2 is ANQGSEA. The CDR3 totals 13 residues. The V and J ends lost 5 bases and 6 bases respectively, with 17 bases between them. This CDR3 reads CSVRLRWSGEQYF. The CDR3 region has the DNA TGCAGCGTTCGGCTCAGGTGGTCGGGCGAGCAGTACTTC.

This clonotype has a handful of counts. The gene calls are TRBV15 and TRBJ1-2; possible D gene TRBD1, 6 bases. The CDR3 has 15 amino acids. V was shortened by 3 bases and J by 7 bases, with 18 bases between the two germline ends. CDR1 is LNHNV and CDR2 is YYDKDF in the germline V gene (reference sequence). CDR3 bases: TGTGCCACCAGCAGGGGCGGACAGACATTAGCTGGCTACACCTTC. Its protein product is CATSRGGQTLAGYTF.

The CDR3 reads CASFFVPGELFF. In nucleotides, the CDR3 is TGTGCCAGCTTCTTTGTCCCCGGGGAGCTGTTTTTT. The chain combines TRBV12-3 or TRBV12-4 with TRBJ2-2; D not resolved. Trimming shortened V by 8 bases and J by 6 bases, and 10 bases separated the two germline ends. This CDR3 is built from 12 residues.

This clonotype was picked up many times. The chain combines TRBV9 with TRBJ2-1, with 10 nucleotides matching TRBD2. The CDR3 totals 16 residues. Germline V lookup: CDR1 SGDLS, CDR2 YYNGEE. V shed 0 bases and J 6 bases; nucleotides not matched to a gene: 6. The CDR3 region is CASSVVWTSGLNEQFF. CDR3 in DNA: TGTGCCAGCAGCGTAGTGTGGACTAGCGGCCTCAATGAGCAGTTCTTC.

This clonotype was picked up many times. At one boundary the junction diverges from the germline segment, which might be a read error. This chain uses TRBV5-1 with TRBJ1-5, with 7 bases matching TRBD1. CDR1 is SGHRS, CDR2 YFSETQ, per germline. The CDR3 has 15 residues. CDR3 sequence: CASSLTGVGNQPQHF. CDR3 bases: TGTGCCAGCAGTTTAACAGGGGTGGGCAATCAGCCCCAGCATTTT.